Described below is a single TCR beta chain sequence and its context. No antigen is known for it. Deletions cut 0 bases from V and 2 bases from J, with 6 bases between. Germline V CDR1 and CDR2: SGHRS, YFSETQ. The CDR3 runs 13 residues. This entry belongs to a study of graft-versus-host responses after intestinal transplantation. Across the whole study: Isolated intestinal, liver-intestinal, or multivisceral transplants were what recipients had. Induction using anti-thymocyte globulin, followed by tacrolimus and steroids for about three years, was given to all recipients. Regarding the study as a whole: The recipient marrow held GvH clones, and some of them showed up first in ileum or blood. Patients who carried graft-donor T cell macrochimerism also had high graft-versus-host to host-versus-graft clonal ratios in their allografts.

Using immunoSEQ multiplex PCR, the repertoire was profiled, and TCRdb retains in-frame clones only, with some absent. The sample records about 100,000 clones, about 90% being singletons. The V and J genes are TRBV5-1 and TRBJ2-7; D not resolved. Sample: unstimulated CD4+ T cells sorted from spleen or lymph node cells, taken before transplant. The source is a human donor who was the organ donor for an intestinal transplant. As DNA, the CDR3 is TGCGCCAGCAGCTTGGGAACACCCTACGAGCAGTACTTC. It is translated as CASSLGTPYEQYF.